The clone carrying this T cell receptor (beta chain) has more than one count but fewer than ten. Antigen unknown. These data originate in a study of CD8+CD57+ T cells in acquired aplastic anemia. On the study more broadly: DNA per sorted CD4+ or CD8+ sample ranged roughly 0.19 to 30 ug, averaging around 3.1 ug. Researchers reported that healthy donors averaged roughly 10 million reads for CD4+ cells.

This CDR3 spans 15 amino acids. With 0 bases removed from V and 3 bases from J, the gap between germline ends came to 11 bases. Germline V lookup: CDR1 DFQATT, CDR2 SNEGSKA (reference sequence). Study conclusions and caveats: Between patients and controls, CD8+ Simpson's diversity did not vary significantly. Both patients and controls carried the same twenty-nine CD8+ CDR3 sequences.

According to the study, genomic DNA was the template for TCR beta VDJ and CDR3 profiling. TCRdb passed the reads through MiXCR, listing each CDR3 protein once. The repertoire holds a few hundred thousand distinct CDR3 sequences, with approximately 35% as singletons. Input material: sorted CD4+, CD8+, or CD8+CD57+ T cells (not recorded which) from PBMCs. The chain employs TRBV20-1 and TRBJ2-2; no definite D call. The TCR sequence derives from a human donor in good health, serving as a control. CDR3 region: CSARDRRGDTGELFF. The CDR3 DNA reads TGCAGTGCTAGAGATAGGCGAGGAGACACCGGGGAGCTGTTTTTT.